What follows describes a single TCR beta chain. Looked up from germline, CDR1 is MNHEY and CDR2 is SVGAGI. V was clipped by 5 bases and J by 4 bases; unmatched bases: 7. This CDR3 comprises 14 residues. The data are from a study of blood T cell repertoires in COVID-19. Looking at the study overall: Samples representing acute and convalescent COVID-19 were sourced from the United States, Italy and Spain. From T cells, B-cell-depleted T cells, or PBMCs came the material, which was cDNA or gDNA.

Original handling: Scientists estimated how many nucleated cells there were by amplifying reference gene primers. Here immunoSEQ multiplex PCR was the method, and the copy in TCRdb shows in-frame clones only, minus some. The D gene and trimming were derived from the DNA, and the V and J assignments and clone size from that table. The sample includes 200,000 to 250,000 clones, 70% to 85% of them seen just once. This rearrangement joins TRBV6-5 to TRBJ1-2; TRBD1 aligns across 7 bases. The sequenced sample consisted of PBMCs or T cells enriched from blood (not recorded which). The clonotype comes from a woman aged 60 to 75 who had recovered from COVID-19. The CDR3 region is CASSQRQGRYGYTF. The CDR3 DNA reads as TGTGCCAGCAGTCAAAGACAGGGCCGCTATGGCTACACCTTC.